These T cell receptor beta chains were read from a single sample in a study of long-term antiretroviral therapy in people with HIV. Sequencing used immunoSEQ multiplex PCR; TCRdb keeps in-frame clones, though not all of them. This sample yields some 28,000 clones, of which roughly 94% are seen a single time; over 3% belongs to the top ten. The specimen was unsorted PBMCs, collected 5.3 years after starting antiretroviral therapy. The receptors originated from a middle-aged man with HIV. Both conserved end residues are part of each CDR3. The order of the fields is J gene, D gene, V gene, CDR3 DNA, CDR3 protein. A D gene is named only where the DNA matches it firmly.

J gene: TRBJ2-7
D gene: TRBD1
V gene: TRBV7-7
CDR3 DNA: TGTGCCAGCAGCCCTCAGGGGGTGGGATCCTACGAGCAGTACTTC
CDR3 protein: CASSPQGVGSYEQYF

J gene: TRBJ2-5
D gene: NA
V gene: TRBV29-1
CDR3 DNA: TGCAGCGCTACCCCGAGGGGGGTCTCCAAGCAGTACTTC
CDR3 protein: CSATPRGVSKQYF

J gene: TRBJ1-5
D gene: NA
V gene: TRBV5-8
CDR3 DNA: TGTGCCAGCAGCCTACGAGGGACGAGCAATCAGCCCCAGCATTTT
CDR3 protein: CASSLRGTSNQPQHF

J gene: TRBJ2-7
D gene: TRBD1
V gene: TRBV5-1
CDR3 DNA: TGCGCCAGCAGCTCCGGGACAGGGGCCTACGAGCAGTACTTC
CDR3 protein: CASSSGTGAYEQYF

J gene: TRBJ2-7
D gene: NA
V gene: TRBV30
CDR3 DNA: TGTGCCTGGAGCGTGGCAGTTCGCTCTTGGCAGTACTTC
CDR3 protein: CAWSVAVRSWQYF

J gene: TRBJ1-2
D gene: NA
V gene: TRBV7-9
CDR3 DNA: TGTGCCAGCAGCTTAGGCGGTGAGGGTTACTATGGCTACACCTTC
CDR3 protein: CASSLGGEGYYGYTF

J gene: TRBJ1-2
D gene: NA
V gene: TRBV28
CDR3 DNA: TGTGCCAGCAGTAACTATGGCTACACCTTC
CDR3 protein: CASSNYGYTF

J gene: TRBJ1-1
D gene: TRBD1
V gene: TRBV5-1
CDR3 DNA: TGCGCCAGCAGCTGGCCGGGACAGGGGGCGAAAGGAAGCTTTGTCAACACTGAAGCTTTCTTT
CDR3 protein: CASSWPGQGAKGSFVNTEAFF

J gene: TRBJ1-1
D gene: NA
V gene: TRBV6-5
CDR3 DNA: TGTGCCAGCAGTCAACCCTTGGACAGAGGCACTGAAGCTTTCTTT
CDR3 protein: CASSQPLDRGTEAFF

J gene: TRBJ2-2
D gene: NA
V gene: TRBV5-1
CDR3 DNA: TGCGCCAGCACCAACGGGGGAACAGCTAACACCGGGGAGCTGTTTTTT
CDR3 protein: CASTNGGTANTGELFF

J gene: TRBJ1-2
D gene: TRBD1
V gene: TRBV27
CDR3 DNA: TGTGCCAGCAGTTTCCCCACAGGGGTTGGCTACACCTTC
CDR3 protein: CASSFPTGVGYTF

J gene: TRBJ2-6
D gene: TRBD2
V gene: TRBV7-6
CDR3 DNA: TGTGCCAGCAGCCCGGGACTAGCAGGCTCTGGGGCCAACGTCCTGACTTTC
CDR3 protein: CASSPGLAGSGANVLTF

J gene: TRBJ1-1
D gene: NA
V gene: TRBV6-5
CDR3 DNA: TGTGCCAGCTTCCCCACCGGCAGGAACACTGAAGCTTTCTTT
CDR3 protein: CASFPTGRNTEAFF